This entry lists 15 T cell receptor beta chains sequenced from one sample in a study of blood T cells in healthy people across ages. A second PCR of 7 to 11 cycles used a sample-barcoded 5' primer and a J-beta primer mix. Each CDR3 protein gets one entry after TCRdb re-called the 5' RACE reads with MiXCR. The sample yields 1,800,000 or so distinct CDR3 sequences, about 39% seen once. The sample was blood. These receptors originate from a human donor in good health.

The rearrangement links TRBV7-9 to TRBJ1-5; tentatively, D is TRBD1 (6 bases). The CDR3 spans 15 residues. Germline V gene sequence: CDR1 SEHNR, CDR2 FQNEAQ (reference sequence). The V end was cut by 4 bases, the J end by 6 bases, with 16 bases between. DNA for the CDR3: TGTGCCAGCAGCTCCGTCGGGGGGGGCTCTCAGCCCCAGCATTTT. Its protein is CASSSVGGGSQPQHF.

In this sample, this clonotype turned up a few times. The chain is built from TRBV7-2 and TRBJ2-1; D ambiguous. Trimming shortened V by 5 bases and J by 8 bases, and 10 bases separated the two germline ends. The CDR3 length is 12 residues. CDR1 SGHTA and CDR2 FQGNSA come from the germline V gene. CDR3 loop: CASSPPFHEQFF. The CDR3 DNA is TGTGCCAGCAGCCCCCCGTTTCATGAGCAGTTCTTC.

The chain is built from TRBV7-2 and TRBJ2-3, with a possible D match to TRBD1 (6 bases). There are 15 residues in the CDR3. The V gene lost 6 bases and the J gene lost 4 bases, with 17 bases spanning the gap. Per germline, CDR1 SGHTA and CDR2 FQGNSA. The CDR3 reads CASRQGGSLADTQYF. DNA for the CDR3: TGTGCCAGCAGGCAAGGGGGTAGCTTGGCAGATACGCAGTATTTT.

In the case of this clonotype: Just one base apart from a much larger clone, this may be a read error. The conserved final phenylalanine or tryptophan is absent from the CDR3, which likely points to a read error. The rearrangement links TRBV29-1 to TRBJ2-3, with 7 positions matching TRBD1. In germline, CDR1 is SQVTM, CDR2 ANQGSEA. This CDR3 has 12 residues. Trimming at V came to 7 bases and at J to 1 base, leaving 2 bases not matched to a gene. The CDR3 DNA follows: TGCAGCGCCGGGACAGGCACAGATACGCAGTATTCT. This sequence encodes CSAGTGTDTQYS.

This clonotype was seen more than once but under ten times. The chain is built from TRBV25-1 and TRBJ2-3, with D perhaps matching TRBD2 (6 bases). The CDR3 is 15 residues long. The V gene's germline CDR1 is MGHDK and CDR2 SYGVNS. With 1 base removed from V and 4 bases from J, the gap between germline ends came to 12 bases. The CDR3, as DNA: TGTGCCAGCAGTGAATGGAAGGGGAGGCCAGATACGCAGTATTTT. Its protein is CASSEWKGRPDTQYF.

This clonotype was counted only a few times. The V call is TRBV20-1, the J call TRBJ1-5; 8 positions match TRBD1. V dropped 6 bases and J dropped 6; count of bases not matched to a gene: 4. This CDR3 comprises 12 residues. CDR1 DFQATT and CDR2 SNEGSKA come from the germline V gene (reference sequence). CDR3 loop: CSARQGTQPQHF. The CDR3 DNA reads TGCAGTGCAAGACAGGGGACTCAGCCCCAGCATTTT.

V and J are TRBV7-9 and TRBJ1-4; TRBD1 aligns across 8 bases. CDR1 is SEHNR and CDR2 is FQNEAQ in the germline V gene (reference sequence). This CDR3 spans 14 amino acids. The V and J ends lost 5 bases and 8 bases, in that order; junction bases with no gene match: 7. DNA of the CDR3: TGTGCCAGCAGCAGGACAGGGTCGGGGGAAAAACTGTTTTTT. This encodes CASSRTGSGEKLFF.

The gene calls are TRBV4-3 and TRBJ2-4, with D perhaps assigned TRBD1 or TRBD2 (5 bases each). Looked up from germline, CDR1 is LGHNA and CDR2 is YSLEER. CDR3 size: 15 residues. Trimming stripped 1 base from V and 13 bases from J, with 20 bases between. The chain's CDR3 is CASSQVWGSYNEQYF. The CDR3 DNA follows: TGCGCCAGCAGCCAAGTCTGGGGGTCCTACAATGAGCAGTACTTC.

Concerning this clonotype: This may arise from a read error, as a much more abundant clone is one base away. The chain uses TRBV28 and TRBJ2-3; D is possibly TRBD2 (6 bases). The CDR3 runs 17 residues. V shed 3 bases and J shed 4 bases, with 20 bases lying between them. CDR1 is MDHEN and CDR2 is SYDVKM in the germline V gene. The DNA of the CDR3 is TGTGCCAGCAGTTTCCGGGACTTCGAGGCATCCGCAGATACGCAGTATTTT. It translates to CASSFRDFEASADTQYF.

The rearrangement joins TRBV6-5 to TRBJ2-5; 7 nucleotides align to TRBD2. This CDR3 region has 14 residues. CDR1 and CDR2 (germline): MNHEY, SVGAGI. V lost 6 bases to trimming and J lost 7 bases; unmatched junction nucleotides: 11. The DNA of the CDR3 is TGTGCCAGCAGCCTAGCGGCCCTCGGGGGGACCCAGTACTTC. This gives the protein CASSLAALGGTQYF.

The chain couples TRBV19 to TRBJ2-4, with 15 nucleotides matching TRBD2. The CDR3 is 16 amino acids. Trimming removed 5 bases from V and 4 bases from J; junction bases left unmatched: 3. The V gene's germline CDR1 is LNHDA and CDR2 SQIVND (reference sequence). CDR3 in amino acids: CASSPGLAGGKNIQYF. CDR3 sequence (DNA): TGTGCCAGTAGTCCCGGACTAGCGGGGGGGAAAAACATTCAGTACTTC.

This clonotype has a handful of counts. The J gene is TRBJ2-5, the V gene TRBV12-3 or TRBV12-4, with TRBD2 as a possible D gene (6 bases). The CDR3 is 13 residues long. Trimming removed 7 bases at V and 4 bases at J, with 13 bases between. DNA for the CDR3: TGTGCCAGCAATTCGGGGGTTGGAGAGACCCAGTACTTC. Translated: CASNSGVGETQYF.

The chain links TRBV7-2 to TRBJ2-1; the D is unclear. The CDR3 runs to 16 residues. CDR1 and CDR2 (germline): SGHTA, FQGNSA. V gave up 6 bases and J gave up 6 bases, with 21 bases separating them. The CDR3 DNA reads TGTGCCAGCAGTCTCCTAGGGCCGGTGATCGCCAATGAGCAGTTCTTC. This gives the protein CASSLLGPVIANEQFF.

The gene calls are TRBV5-1 and TRBJ2-1; a possible D gene is TRBD2 (6 bases). This CDR3 has 15 amino acids. Germline V gene data show CDR1 as SGHRS and CDR2 as YFSETQ. The V gene lost 2 bases and the J gene lost 8 bases, with 17 bases spanning the gap. CDR3 region: CASSFMAGHPYEQFF. The CDR3 DNA reads as TGCGCCAGCAGCTTTATGGCGGGGCATCCCTATGAGCAGTTCTTC.

This clonotype was picked up a small number of times. This chain connects TRBV20-1 to TRBJ2-1, with 14 nucleotides matching TRBD2. Per germline, CDR1 DFQATT and CDR2 SNEGSKA (reference sequence). With V trimmed by 6 bases and J by 7 bases, 5 bases remained unmatched. CDR3 length: 14 residues. CDR3 residues: CSARLAGGHNEQFF. CDR3 coding DNA: TGCAGTGCCAGACTAGCGGGGGGGCATAATGAGCAGTTCTTC.